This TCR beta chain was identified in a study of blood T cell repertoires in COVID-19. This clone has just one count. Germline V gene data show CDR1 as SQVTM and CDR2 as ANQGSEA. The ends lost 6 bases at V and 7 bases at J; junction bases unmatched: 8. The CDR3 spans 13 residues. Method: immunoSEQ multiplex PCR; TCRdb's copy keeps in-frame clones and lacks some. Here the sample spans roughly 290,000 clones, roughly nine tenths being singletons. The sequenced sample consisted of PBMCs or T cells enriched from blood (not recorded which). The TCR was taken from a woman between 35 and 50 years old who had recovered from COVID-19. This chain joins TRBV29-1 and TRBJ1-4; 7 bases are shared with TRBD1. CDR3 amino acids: CSVSQGLSEKLFF. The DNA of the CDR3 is TGCAGCGTGTCACAGGGGCTGAGTGAAAAACTGTTTTTT. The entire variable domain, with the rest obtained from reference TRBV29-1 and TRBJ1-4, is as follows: SAVISQKPSRDICQRGTSLTIQCQVDSQVTMMFWYRQQPGQSLTLIATANQGSEATYESGFVIDKFPISRPNLTFSTLTVSNMSPEDSSIYLCSVSQGLSEKLFFGSGTQLSVL.